The source of this TCR beta chain is a study of cytomegalovirus exposure and HLA in healthy donors. The CDR3 has 12 amino acids. Trimming left V 4 bases short and J 14 bases short, with 14 bases between. Germline V gene lookup returns CDR1 SGHTA and CDR2 FQGNSA. Amplification used 60 Vbeta primers and 13 Jbeta primers. Generated by immunoSEQ multiplex PCR, the TCRdb table keeps only in-frame clones and is missing some. The sample records around 110,000 clones, roughly 80% being singletons. Sequenced input: PBMCs. The chain carries TRBV7-2 and TRBJ1-4; D possibly corresponds to TRBD1 (6 bases). This receptor was obtained from a man aged 55 to 70 in good health and CMV-seronegative. The chain's CDR3 is CASSYPQGGLFF. In DNA form, the CDR3 reads TGTGCCAGCAGCTACCCACAGGGCGGTCTGTTTTTT.